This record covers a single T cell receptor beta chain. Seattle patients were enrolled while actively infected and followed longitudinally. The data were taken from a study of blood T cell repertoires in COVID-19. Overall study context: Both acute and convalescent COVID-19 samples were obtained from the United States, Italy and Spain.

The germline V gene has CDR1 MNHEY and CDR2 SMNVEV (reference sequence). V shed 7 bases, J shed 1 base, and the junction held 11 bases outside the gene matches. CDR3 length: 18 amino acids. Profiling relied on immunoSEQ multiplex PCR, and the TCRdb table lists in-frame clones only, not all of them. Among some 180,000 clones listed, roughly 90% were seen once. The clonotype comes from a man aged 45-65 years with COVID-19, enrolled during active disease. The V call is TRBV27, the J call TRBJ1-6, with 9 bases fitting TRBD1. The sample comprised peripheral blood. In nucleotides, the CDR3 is TGTGCCAGCAAAACTCTCGGACAGGGGAGGTCCTATAATTCACCCCTCCACTTT. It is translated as CASKTLGQGRSYNSPLHF.